A selection of T cell receptor beta chains follows, all from one sample in a study of CD8 T cells in Susac syndrome. TCRdb reprocessed the immunoSEQ multiplex PCR reads via MiXCR and lists one record per CDR3 protein. The data show around 230,000 distinct CDR3 sequences, 95% seen once. The sample consisted of CD4+ T cells from PBMCs. Source of these receptors: a human donor with multiple sclerosis. CDR3s include the opening cysteine and the closing phenylalanine or tryptophan. D genes are given only for firm matches. Part of the rows lack a size; the others show once, few, many or a class for expanded clones.

abundance	d_gene	v_gene	j_gene	CDR3nt	CDR3aa
-	TRBD1	TRBV3-1	TRBJ2-2	TGTGCCAGCAGCCACCTCGGGACAGGGGGGAACACCGGGGAGCTGTTTTTT	CASSHLGTGGNTGELFF
few	-	TRBV5-6	TRBJ2-5	TGTGCCAGCAGCTTGAGAGGGAGGTACCAAGAGACCCAGTACTTC	CASSLRGRYQETQYF
few	-	TRBV5-6	TRBJ2-2	TGTGCCAGCACCAACACCGGGGAGCTGTTTTTT	CASTNTGELFF
-	-	TRBV6-5	TRBJ2-5	TGTGCCAGCAGTTACGAGACTGGGGAGACCCAGTACTTC	CASSYETGETQYF
-	-	TRBV29-1	TRBJ1-1	TGCAGCGCCGGACAGCGGAACACTGAAGCTTTCTTT	CSAGQRNTEAFF
-	TRBD2	TRBV11-2	TRBJ2-3	TGTGCCAGCAGCTCCCCGGTGACGGGGGGGAGCACAGATACGCAGTATTTT	CASSSPVTGGSTDTQYF
once	TRBD2	TRBV12-3/TRBV12-4	TRBJ2-1	TGTGCCAGCAGTTCCCCAGGGACTAGCGGACTCAACAATGAGCAGTTCTTC	CASSSPGTSGLNNEQFF
-	-	TRBV20-1	TRBJ1-5	TGCAGTGCCGAACAGGGCTTTTCGCCCCAGCATTTT	CSAEQGFSPQHF
-	-	TRBV7-9	TRBJ2-1	TGTGCCAGCAGCAGTTCCGGGACTCTCTACAATGAGCAGTTCTTC	CASSSSGTLYNEQFF
-	TRBD2	TRBV3-1	TRBJ2-7	TGTGCCAGCAGCGACGGACTAGCGTCGTACGAGCAGTACTTC	CASSDGLASYEQYF
few	-	TRBV29-1	TRBJ2-6	TGCAGCGTTGAATTAGGCAGCTCTGGGGCCAACGTCCTGACTTTC	CSVELGSSGANVLTF
-	-	TRBV12-3/TRBV12-4	TRBJ2-7	TGTGCCAGCAGATCGACTTCACAGGGCAGCGAGCAGTACTTC	CASRSTSQGSEQYF
-	TRBD2	TRBV5-1	TRBJ2-7	TGCGCCAGCAGGAGGGAGGGAGCCACCGACGAGCAGTACTTC	CASRREGATDEQYF
once	TRBD1	TRBV29-1	TRBJ1-1	TGCAGCGTCGTGGACAGGCGGAACACTGAAGCTTTCTTT	CSVVDRRNTEAFF
-	-	TRBV20-1	TRBJ1-5	TGCAGTGCTAGAGATCCGTATCAGCCCCAGCATTTT	CSARDPYQPQHF
-	-	TRBV29-1	TRBJ2-5	TGCAGCGTCAAGGAGTACCAAGAGACCCAGTACTTC	CSVKEYQETQYF